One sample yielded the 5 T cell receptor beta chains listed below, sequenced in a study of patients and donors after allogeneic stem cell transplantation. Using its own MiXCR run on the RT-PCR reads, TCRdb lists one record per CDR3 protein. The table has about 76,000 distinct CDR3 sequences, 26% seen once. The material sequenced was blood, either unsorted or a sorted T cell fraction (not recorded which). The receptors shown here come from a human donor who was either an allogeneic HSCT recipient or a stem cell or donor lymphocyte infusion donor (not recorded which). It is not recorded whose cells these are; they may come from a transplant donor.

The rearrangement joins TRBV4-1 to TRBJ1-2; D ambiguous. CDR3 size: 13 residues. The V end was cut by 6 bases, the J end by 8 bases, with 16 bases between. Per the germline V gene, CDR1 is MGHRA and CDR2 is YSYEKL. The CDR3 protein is CASSLEGGQGYTF. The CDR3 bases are TGCGCCAGCAGTCTAGAGGGAGGGCAAGGCTACACCTTC.

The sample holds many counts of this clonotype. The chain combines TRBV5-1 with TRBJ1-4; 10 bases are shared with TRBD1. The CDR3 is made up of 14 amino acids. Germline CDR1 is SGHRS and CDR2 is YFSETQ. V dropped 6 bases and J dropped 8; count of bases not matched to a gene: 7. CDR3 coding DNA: TGCGCCAGCAACCTCGGACAGGGGGAGGAAAAACTGTTTTTT. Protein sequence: CASNLGQGEEKLFF. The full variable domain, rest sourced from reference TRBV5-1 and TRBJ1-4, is KAGVTQTPRYLIKTRGQQVTLSCSPISGHRSVSWYQQTPGQGLQFLFEYFSETQRNKGNFPGRFSGRQFSNSRSEMNVSTLELGDSALYLCASNLGQGEEKLFFGSGTQLSVL.

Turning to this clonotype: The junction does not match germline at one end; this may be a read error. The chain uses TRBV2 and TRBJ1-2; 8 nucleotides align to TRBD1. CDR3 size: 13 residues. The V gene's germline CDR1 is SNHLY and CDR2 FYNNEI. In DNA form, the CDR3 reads TGTGCCAGAAGTGACAGGGGATACTATGGCTACACCTTC. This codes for CARSDRGYYGYTF.

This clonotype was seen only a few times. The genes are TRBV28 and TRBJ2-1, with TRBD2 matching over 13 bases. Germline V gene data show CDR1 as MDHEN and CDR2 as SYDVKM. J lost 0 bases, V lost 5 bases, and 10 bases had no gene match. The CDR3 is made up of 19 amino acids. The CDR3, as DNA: TGTGCCAGCAGTCAAGGACTAGCGGGAGCCCCCACCTCCTACAATGAGCAGTTCTTC. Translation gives CASSQGLAGAPTSYNEQFF.

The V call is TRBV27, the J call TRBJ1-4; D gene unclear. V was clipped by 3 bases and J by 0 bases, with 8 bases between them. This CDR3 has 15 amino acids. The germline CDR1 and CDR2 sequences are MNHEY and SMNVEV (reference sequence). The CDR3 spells CASSLHIATNEKLFF. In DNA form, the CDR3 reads TGTGCCAGCAGTTTGCATATTGCAACTAATGAAAAACTGTTTTTT.